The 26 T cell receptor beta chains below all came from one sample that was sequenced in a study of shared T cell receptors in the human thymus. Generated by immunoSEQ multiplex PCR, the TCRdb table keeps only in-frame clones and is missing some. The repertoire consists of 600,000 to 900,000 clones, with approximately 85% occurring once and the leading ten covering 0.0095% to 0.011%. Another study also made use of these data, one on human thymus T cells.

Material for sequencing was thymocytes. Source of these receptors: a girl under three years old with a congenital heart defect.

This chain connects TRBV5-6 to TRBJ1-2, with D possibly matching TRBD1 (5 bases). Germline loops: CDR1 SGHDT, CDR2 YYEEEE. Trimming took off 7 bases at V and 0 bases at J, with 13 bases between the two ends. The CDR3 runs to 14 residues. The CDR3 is CASGIGGANYGYTF. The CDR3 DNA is TGTGCCAGCGGGATTGGGGGGGCTAACTATGGCTACACCTTC.

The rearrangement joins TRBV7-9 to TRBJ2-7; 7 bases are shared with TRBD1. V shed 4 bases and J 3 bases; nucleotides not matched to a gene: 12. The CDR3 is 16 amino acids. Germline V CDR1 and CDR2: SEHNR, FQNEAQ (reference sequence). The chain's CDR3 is CASSSSTGPENYEQYF. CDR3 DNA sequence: TGTGCCAGCAGCTCATCGACAGGGCCGGAGAACTACGAGCAGTACTTC.

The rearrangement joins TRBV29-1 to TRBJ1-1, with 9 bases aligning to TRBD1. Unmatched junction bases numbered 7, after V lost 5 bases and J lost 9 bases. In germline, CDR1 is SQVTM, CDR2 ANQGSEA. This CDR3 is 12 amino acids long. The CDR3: CSVPGTGTKAFF. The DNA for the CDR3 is TGCAGCGTTCCCGGGACAGGGACTAAAGCTTTCTTT.

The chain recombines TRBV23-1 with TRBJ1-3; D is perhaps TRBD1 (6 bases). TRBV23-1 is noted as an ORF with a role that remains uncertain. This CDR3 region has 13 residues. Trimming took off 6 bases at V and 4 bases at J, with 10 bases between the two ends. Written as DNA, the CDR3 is TGCGCCAGCAGACACAGGGAGGGAAACACCATATATTTT. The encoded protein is CASRHREGNTIYF.

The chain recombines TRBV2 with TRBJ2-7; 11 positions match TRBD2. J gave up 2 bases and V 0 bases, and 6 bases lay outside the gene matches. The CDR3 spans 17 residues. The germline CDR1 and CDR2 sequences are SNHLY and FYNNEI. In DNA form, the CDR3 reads TGTGCCAGCAGTGAAGCGGAGACTAGCGGGGCTGCCTACGAGCAGTACTTC. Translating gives CASSEAETSGAAYEQYF.

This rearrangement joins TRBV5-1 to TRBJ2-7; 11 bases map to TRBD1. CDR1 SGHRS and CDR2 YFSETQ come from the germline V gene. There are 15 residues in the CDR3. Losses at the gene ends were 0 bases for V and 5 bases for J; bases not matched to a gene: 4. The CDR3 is CASSLVPGQGDEQYF. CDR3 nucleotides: TGCGCCAGCAGCTTGGTCCCGGGACAGGGGGACGAGCAGTACTTC.

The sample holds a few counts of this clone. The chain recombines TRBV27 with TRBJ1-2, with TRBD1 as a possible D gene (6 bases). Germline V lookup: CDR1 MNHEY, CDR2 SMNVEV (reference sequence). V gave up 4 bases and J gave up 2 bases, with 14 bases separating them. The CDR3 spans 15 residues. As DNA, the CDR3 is TGTGCCAGCAGTTCGGTGGGAGGGGGGAACTATGGCTACACCTTC. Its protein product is CASSSVGGGNYGYTF.

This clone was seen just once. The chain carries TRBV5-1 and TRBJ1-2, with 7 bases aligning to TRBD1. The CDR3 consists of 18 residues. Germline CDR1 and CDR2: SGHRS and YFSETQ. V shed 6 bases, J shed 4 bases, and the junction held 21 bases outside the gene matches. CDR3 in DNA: TGCGCCAGCACCTCGTTTCCAACCGGGACAGTCATCGGCTATGGCTACACCTTC. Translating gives CASTSFPTGTVIGYGYTF.

Here the CDR3 reads CSAMGVFF. CDR3 coding DNA: TGCAGTGCCATGGGAGTTTTCTTT. The gene calls are TRBV20-1 and TRBJ1-1; the D is unclear. The CDR3 covers 8 residues. From germline, CDR1 is DFQATT and CDR2 SNEGSKA (reference sequence). With 6 bases removed from V and 13 bases from J, the gap between germline ends came to 9 bases.

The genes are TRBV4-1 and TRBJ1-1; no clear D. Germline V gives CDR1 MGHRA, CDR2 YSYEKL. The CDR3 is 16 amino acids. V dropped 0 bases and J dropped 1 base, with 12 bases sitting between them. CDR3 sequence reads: CASSQEGRVQNTEAFF. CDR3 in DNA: TGCGCCAGCAGCCAAGAGGGGAGGGTCCAGAACACTGAAGCTTTCTTT.

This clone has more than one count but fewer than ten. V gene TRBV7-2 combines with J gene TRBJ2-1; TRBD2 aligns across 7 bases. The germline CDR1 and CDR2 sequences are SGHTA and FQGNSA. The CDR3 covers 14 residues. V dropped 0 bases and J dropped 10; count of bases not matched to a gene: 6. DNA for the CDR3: TGTGCCAGCAGCTTAGCGCTACCAGCGGGAGAGCAGTTCTTC. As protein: CASSLALPAGEQFF.

In nucleotides, the CDR3 is TGTGCCAGCAGTTTACCACCCCGGACTAGCGGGGGGTCCCACGAGCAGTACTTC. As protein: CASSLPPRTSGGSHEQYF. The V gene is TRBV28, the J gene TRBJ2-7; TRBD2 agrees at 14 bases. Trimming removed 2 bases from V and 5 bases from J; junction bases left unmatched: 11. This CDR3 region has 18 residues. Germline V gene lookup returns CDR1 MDHEN and CDR2 SYDVKM.

For the CDR3, the DNA is TGTGCCAGCAGTGGGGACAGGTTACGATGCTACAATGAGCAGTTCTTC. Protein: CASSGDRLRCYNEQFF. V gene TRBV2 combines with J gene TRBJ2-1; 8 nucleotides line up with TRBD1. V shed 4 bases, J shed 3 bases, and the junction held 8 bases outside the gene matches. Germline loops: CDR1 SNHLY, CDR2 FYNNEI. The CDR3 totals 16 residues.

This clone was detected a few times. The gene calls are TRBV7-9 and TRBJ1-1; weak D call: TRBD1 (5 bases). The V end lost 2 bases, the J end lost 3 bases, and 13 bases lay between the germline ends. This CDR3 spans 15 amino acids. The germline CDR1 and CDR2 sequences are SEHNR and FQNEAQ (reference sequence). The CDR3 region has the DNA TGTGCCAGCAGCTTAACATGTGCGGGGGACACTGAAGCTTTCTTT. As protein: CASSLTCAGDTEAFF.

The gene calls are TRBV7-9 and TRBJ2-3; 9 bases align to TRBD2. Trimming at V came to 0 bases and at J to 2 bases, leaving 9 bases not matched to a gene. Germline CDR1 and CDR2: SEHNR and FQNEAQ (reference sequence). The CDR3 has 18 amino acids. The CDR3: CASSLAEPGLAPTDTQYF. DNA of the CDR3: TGTGCCAGCAGCTTAGCGGAACCGGGACTAGCTCCCACAGATACGCAGTATTTT.

The CDR3 loop is CASSSTGPTPYGYTF. CDR3 DNA sequence: TGTGCCAGCAGCTCGACAGGTCCAACCCCCTATGGCTACACCTTC. V is TRBV7-9 and J is TRBJ1-2, with D possibly TRBD1 on 6 matching bases. The CDR3 loop spans 15 amino acids. Germline V CDR1 and CDR2: SEHNR, FQNEAQ (reference sequence). Trimming cost V 4 bases and J 4 bases, with 16 bases left between them.

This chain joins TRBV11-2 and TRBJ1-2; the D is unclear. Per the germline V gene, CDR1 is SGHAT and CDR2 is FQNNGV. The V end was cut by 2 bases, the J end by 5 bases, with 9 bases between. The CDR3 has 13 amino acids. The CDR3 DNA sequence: TGTGCCAGCAGCTTAACGGGTGCTTATGGCTACACCTTC. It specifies CASSLTGAYGYTF.

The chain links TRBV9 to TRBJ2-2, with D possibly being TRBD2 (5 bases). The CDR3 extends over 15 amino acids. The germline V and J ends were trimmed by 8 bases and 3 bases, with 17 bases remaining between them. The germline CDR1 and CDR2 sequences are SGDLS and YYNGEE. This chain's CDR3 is CASSRLSGYTGELFF. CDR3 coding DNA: TGTGCCAGTTCTCGACTATCAGGATACACCGGGGAGCTGTTTTTT.

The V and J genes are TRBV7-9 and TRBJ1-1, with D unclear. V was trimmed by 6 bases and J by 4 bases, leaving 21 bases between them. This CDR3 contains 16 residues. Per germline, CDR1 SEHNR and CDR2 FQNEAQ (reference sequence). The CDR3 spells CASSFSRRGPRTEAFF. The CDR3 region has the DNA TGTGCCAGCAGTTTTAGCCGCCGAGGGCCACGCACTGAAGCTTTCTTT.

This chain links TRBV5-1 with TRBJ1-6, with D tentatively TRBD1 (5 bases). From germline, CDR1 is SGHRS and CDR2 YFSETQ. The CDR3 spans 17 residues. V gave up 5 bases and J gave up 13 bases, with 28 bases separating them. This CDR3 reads CASRRGTGPHSTGPLHF. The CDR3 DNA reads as TGCGCCAGCAGAAGAGGGACTGGGCCCCATAGCACCGGGCCCCTCCACTTT.

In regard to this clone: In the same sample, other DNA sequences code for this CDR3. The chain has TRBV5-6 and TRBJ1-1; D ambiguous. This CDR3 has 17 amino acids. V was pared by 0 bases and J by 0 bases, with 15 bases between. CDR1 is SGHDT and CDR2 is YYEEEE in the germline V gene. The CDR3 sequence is CASSLGLSEAMNTEAFF. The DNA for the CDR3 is TGTGCCAGCAGCTTGGGGTTATCGGAGGCAATGAACACTGAAGCTTTCTTT.

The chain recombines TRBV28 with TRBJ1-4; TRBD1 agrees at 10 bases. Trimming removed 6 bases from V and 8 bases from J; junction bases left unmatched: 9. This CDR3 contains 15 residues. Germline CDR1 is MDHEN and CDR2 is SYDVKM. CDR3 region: CASSGTGAFDEKLFF. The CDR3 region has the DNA TGTGCCAGCAGCGGGACAGGGGCTTTCGACGAAAAACTGTTTTTT.

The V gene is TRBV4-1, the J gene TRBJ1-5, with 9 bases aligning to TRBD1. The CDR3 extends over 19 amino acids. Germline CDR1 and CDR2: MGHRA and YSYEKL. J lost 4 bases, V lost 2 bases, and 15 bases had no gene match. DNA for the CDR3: TGCGCCAGCAGCCAACCCTCTCTCCCGGGACAGGGTTTGAATCAGCCCCAGCATTTT. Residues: CASSQPSLPGQGLNQPQHF.

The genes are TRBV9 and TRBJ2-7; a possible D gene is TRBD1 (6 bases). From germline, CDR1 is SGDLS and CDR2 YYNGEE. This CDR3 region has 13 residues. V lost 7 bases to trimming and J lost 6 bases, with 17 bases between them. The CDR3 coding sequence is TGTGCCAGCTCATATCAGGGGCGGTCCGAGCAGTACTTC. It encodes CASSYQGRSEQYF.

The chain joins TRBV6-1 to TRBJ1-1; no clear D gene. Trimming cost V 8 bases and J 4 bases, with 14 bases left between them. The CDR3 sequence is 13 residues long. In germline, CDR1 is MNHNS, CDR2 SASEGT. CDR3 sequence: CASYREAGTEAFF. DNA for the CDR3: TGTGCCAGCTATCGGGAGGCGGGCACTGAAGCTTTCTTT.

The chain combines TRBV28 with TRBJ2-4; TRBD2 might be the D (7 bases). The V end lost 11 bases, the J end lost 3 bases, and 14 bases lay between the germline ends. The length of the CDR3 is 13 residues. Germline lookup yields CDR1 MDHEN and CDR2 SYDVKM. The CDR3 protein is CAAARGGKNIQYF. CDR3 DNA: TGTGCCGCAGCGAGGGGGGGCAAAAACATTCAGTACTTC.